Presented here are 18 T cell receptor beta chains from one specimen sequenced in a study of T cell repertoires in cytomegalovirus infection. From the reads, TCRdb called clonotypes with MiXCR, one entry per CDR3 protein. Of 200,000 to 250,000 distinct CDR3 sequences in the sample, roughly 22% were seen once. Sample: CD8+ T cells from PBMCs. The source of these receptors is a human donor in good health (CMV status not recorded). Some clones in this sample may be carry-over from other donors' samples.

This clonotype was observed at least ten times. The chain uses TRBV7-9 and TRBJ2-7; either TRBD1 or TRBD2 may supply D (5 bases each). Trimming removed 7 bases from V and 6 bases from J, with 13 bases in between. The CDR3 spans 12 residues. From germline, CDR1 is SEHNR and CDR2 FQNEAQ (reference sequence). The CDR3 spells CASTLSGAEQYF. The CDR3, as DNA: TGTGCCAGCACCCTATCCGGGGCCGAGCAGTACTTC.

CDR3 coding DNA: TGTGCCAGCACCCCCGGTCTGGGATCCTACAATGAGCAGTTCTTC. Its protein is CASTPGLGSYNEQFF. The chain has TRBV13 and TRBJ2-1; D gene ambiguous. CDR1 PRHDT and CDR2 FYEKMQ come from the germline V gene (reference sequence). This CDR3 region has 15 residues. Trimming pared 7 bases from V and 1 base from J, leaving 14 bases between.

This clonotype was picked up many times. The chain carries TRBV7-6 and TRBJ2-1; 7 bases are a match to TRBD2. Germline CDR1 reads SGHVS; CDR2 reads FNYEAQ. There are 14 residues in the CDR3. V dropped 1 base and J dropped 4; count of bases not matched to a gene: 1. CDR3 amino acids: CASSLGGGYNEQFF. CDR3 sequence (DNA): TGTGCCAGCAGCTTAGGGGGGGGATACAATGAGCAGTTCTTC.

The table lists this clonotype with a count of one. This CDR3 reads CASSVHGTGNTEAFF. The CDR3 nucleotides are TGTGCCAGCAGCGTACACGGGACAGGAAACACTGAAGCTTTCTTT. The chain is built from TRBV5-4 and TRBJ1-1; 8 bases match TRBD1. Germline loops: CDR1 SGHNT, CDR2 YYREEE (reference sequence). The V segment lost 4 bases and the J segment 2 bases; nucleotides outside the gene matches: 7. This CDR3 spans 15 amino acids.

This clonotype appeared many times. V is TRBV28 and J is TRBJ2-1; D is unresolved. CDR1 is MDHEN, CDR2 SYDVKM, per germline. Deletions cut 7 bases from V and 9 bases from J, with 10 bases between. The CDR3 totals 11 residues. The CDR3 spells CASTIAGEQFF. CDR3 nucleotides: TGTGCCAGCACCATAGCCGGTGAGCAGTTCTTC.

This clonotype was found a few times. The chain combines TRBV6-5 with TRBJ1-1; 7 bases are shared with TRBD1. J gave up 4 bases and V 2 bases, and 4 bases lay outside the gene matches. CDR3 length equals 14 residues. Germline CDR1 reads MNHEY; CDR2 reads SVGAGI. The CDR3 DNA sequence: TGTGCCAGCAGTTACCAGGGGGTGGCCACTGAAGCTTTCTTT. This translates into CASSYQGVATEAFF.

The rearrangement links TRBV29-1 to TRBJ2-1; D perhaps matches TRBD1 (6 bases). The CDR3 sequence is 12 residues long. The V gene's germline CDR1 is SQVTM and CDR2 ANQGSEA. V was pared by 5 bases and J by 4 bases, with 9 bases between. CDR3 residues: CSVRTDYNEQFF. The CDR3 DNA reads TGCAGCGTTAGGACAGATTACAATGAGCAGTTCTTC.

The chain joins TRBV6-5 to TRBJ1-4, with D unclear. From germline, CDR1 is MNHEY and CDR2 SVGAGI. Trimming took off 2 bases at V and 8 bases at J, with 15 bases between the two ends. This CDR3 comprises 15 residues. DNA for the CDR3: TGTGCCAGCAGTTACGCCGGAGGGCTAGACGAAAAACTGTTTTTT. Its protein is CASSYAGGLDEKLFF.

The rearrangement links TRBV7-6 to TRBJ2-7; D gene unclear. The V and J ends lost 4 bases and 3 bases respectively, with 7 bases between them. The CDR3 extends over 12 amino acids. Germline V lookup: CDR1 SGHVS, CDR2 FNYEAQ. The CDR3 loop is CASSWDVYEQYF. The CDR3 bases are TGTGCCAGCAGCTGGGATGTCTACGAGCAGTACTTC.

This chain links TRBV20-1 with TRBJ2-1; the match to TRBD2 covers 10 bases. This CDR3 region has 17 residues. The J segment lost 10 bases and the V segment lost 0 bases, leaving 15 bases of the junction unmatched. Germline loops: CDR1 DFQATT, CDR2 SNEGSKA (reference sequence). This chain's CDR3 is CSARDLNSGGPRGEQFF. The CDR3 DNA reads TGCAGTGCTAGAGATCTTAATAGCGGGGGGCCACGAGGGGAGCAGTTCTTC.

In its sample, this clonotype was seen a few times. The V and J genes are TRBV7-6 and TRBJ1-1; weak D call: TRBD1 (5 bases). This CDR3 has 15 residues. Germline V gene sequence: CDR1 SGHVS, CDR2 FNYEAQ. V was cut by 0 bases and J by 0 bases, with 8 bases left in between. CDR3 sequence reads: CASSLALGVNTEAFF. The DNA of the CDR3 is TGTGCCAGCAGCTTAGCGCTGGGGGTGAACACTGAAGCTTTCTTT.

In its sample, this clonotype was seen a few times. The V call is TRBV29-1, the J call TRBJ2-1; D could derive from TRBD1 or TRBD2 (5 bases each). Trimming removed 7 bases from V and 4 bases from J, with 14 bases in between. CDR1 SQVTM and CDR2 ANQGSEA come from the germline V gene. The CDR3 has 13 residues. CDR3 in amino acids: CSARDGAYNEQFF. CDR3 in DNA: TGCAGCGCCCGGGACGGGGCATACAATGAGCAGTTCTTC.

DNA of the CDR3: TGCAGTGCTAGAGATTCGGGGTTCAGCTCCTATAATTCACCCCTCCACTTT. It yields the protein CSARDSGFSSYNSPLHF. This chain links TRBV20-1 with TRBJ1-6; D unresolved. CDR1 DFQATT and CDR2 SNEGSKA come from the germline V gene (reference sequence). There are 17 residues in the CDR3. The germline V and J ends were trimmed by 0 bases and 0 bases, with 12 bases remaining between them.

The sample holds a few counts of this clonotype. J is TRBJ2-7 and V is TRBV7-9, with 9 bases identical to TRBD2. This CDR3 is 15 amino acids long. V lost 5 bases, J lost 2 bases, and 7 bases stayed unmatched. The germline CDR1 and CDR2 sequences are SEHNR and FQNEAQ (reference sequence). CDR3 loop: CASSPGRGGAYEQYF. Written as DNA, the CDR3 is TGTGCCAGCAGCCCCGGACGCGGGGGGGCCTACGAGCAGTACTTC.

The sample holds a few counts of this clonotype. The chain recombines TRBV2 with TRBJ2-2, with D perhaps matching TRBD1 (7 bases). The CDR3 consists of 15 residues. V was clipped by 7 bases and J by 5 bases, with 17 bases between them. Per germline, CDR1 SNHLY and CDR2 FYNNEI. CDR3 residues: CASTGGTVLTGELFF. CDR3 nucleotide sequence: TGTGCCAGCACGGGCGGGACAGTGCTAACCGGGGAGCTGTTTTTT.

To note about this clonotype: This could be a read error, since a much larger clone is one nucleotide away. The chain couples TRBV9 to TRBJ2-4; D is possibly TRBD1 (6 bases). The ends were cut back, 7 bases at V and 8 bases at J, with 13 bases in the middle. Per germline, CDR1 SGDLS and CDR2 YYNGEE. The CDR3 runs 12 residues. The CDR3 protein is CASCGEGDIQYF. The CDR3 DNA sequence: TGTGCCAGCTGCGGAGAGGGGGACATTCAGTACTTC. Full variable domain (rest looked up from reference TRBV9 and TRBJ2-4): DSGVTQTPKHLITATGQRVTLRCSPRSGDLSVYWYQQSLDQGLQFLIQYYNGEERAKGNILERFSAQQFPDLHSELNLSSLELGDSALYFCASCGEGDIQYFGAGTRLSVL.

The CDR3 is CASSLTGYETQYF. DNA of the CDR3: TGTGCCAGCAGTTTGACAGGGTACGAGACCCAGTACTTC. The J gene is TRBJ2-5, the V gene TRBV28; TRBD1 matches at 7 bases. In germline, CDR1 is MDHEN, CDR2 SYDVKM. Trimming removed 3 bases from V and 5 bases from J; junction bases left unmatched: 3. The CDR3 is 13 amino acids.

Only a few counts were recorded for this clonotype. This chain joins TRBV2 and TRBJ2-7; the D gene is possibly TRBD2 (7 bases). The V gene's germline CDR1 is SNHLY and CDR2 FYNNEI. V lost 7 bases to trimming and J lost 1 base, with 14 bases between them. CDR3 size: 14 residues. The CDR3 DNA reads as TGTGCCAGCACCGTGGGGGGGCCTTCCTACGAGCAGTACTTC. Its translation: CASTVGGPSYEQYF.